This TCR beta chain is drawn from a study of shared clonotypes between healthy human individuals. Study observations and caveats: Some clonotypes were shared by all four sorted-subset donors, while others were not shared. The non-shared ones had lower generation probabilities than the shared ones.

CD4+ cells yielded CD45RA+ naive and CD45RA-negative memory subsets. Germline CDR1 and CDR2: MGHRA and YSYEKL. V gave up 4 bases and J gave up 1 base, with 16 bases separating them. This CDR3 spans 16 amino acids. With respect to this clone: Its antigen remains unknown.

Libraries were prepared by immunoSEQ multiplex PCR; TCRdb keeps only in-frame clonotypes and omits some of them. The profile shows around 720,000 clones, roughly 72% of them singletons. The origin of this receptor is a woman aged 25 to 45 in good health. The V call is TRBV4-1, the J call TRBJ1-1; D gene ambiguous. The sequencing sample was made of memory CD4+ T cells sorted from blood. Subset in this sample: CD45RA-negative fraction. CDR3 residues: CASSLTPGDANTEAFF. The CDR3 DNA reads TGCGCCAGCAGCCTCACCCCCGGTGATGCGAACACTGAAGCTTTCTTT.